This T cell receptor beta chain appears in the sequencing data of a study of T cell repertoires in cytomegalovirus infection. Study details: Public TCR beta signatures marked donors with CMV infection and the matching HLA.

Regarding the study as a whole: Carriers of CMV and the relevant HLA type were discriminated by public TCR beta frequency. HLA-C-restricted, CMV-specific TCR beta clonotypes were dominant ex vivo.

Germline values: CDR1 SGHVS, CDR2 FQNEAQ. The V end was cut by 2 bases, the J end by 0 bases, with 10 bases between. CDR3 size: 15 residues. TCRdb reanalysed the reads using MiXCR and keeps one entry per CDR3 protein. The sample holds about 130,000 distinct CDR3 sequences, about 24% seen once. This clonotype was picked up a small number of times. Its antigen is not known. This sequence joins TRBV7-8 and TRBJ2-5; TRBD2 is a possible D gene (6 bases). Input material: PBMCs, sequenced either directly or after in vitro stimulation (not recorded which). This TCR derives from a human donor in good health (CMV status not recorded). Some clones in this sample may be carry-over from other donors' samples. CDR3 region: CASSLHQRDQETQYF. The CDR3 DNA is TGTGCCAGCAGCTTACATCAGCGGGACCAAGAGACCCAGTACTTC.